This is a list of T cell receptor beta chains from one sample in a study of cytomegalovirus exposure and HLA in healthy donors. Here immunoSEQ multiplex PCR was the method, and the copy in TCRdb shows in-frame clones only, minus some. The sample lists over 150,000 clones; 60% to 80% were seen once. The source material was PBMCs. All receptors derive from a woman between 35 and 50 years old in good health and CMV-seropositive. The CDR3 runs from the conserved cysteine through the conserved F or W. The D gene is left open where the match is weak. Only part of the rows carry a size: once, few, many, or a class if the clone is expanded.

clone size | J gene | D gene | V gene | CDR3 protein | CDR3 DNA
NA | TRBJ1-6 | NA | TRBV5-4 | CASRSSFGDTRGDSPLHF | TGTGCCAGCAGGTCTAGTTTCGGGGACACCCGAGGTGATTCACCCCTCCACTTT
NA | TRBJ2-1 | NA | TRBV27 | CASSSEGEQFF | TGTGCCAGCAGTTCAGAGGGTGAGCAGTTCTTC
few | TRBJ2-3 | TRBD2 | TRBV5-6 | CASSQRTSPDTDTQYF | TGTGCCAGCAGCCAACGGACTAGCCCGGACACAGATACGCAGTATTTT
NA | TRBJ1-6 | TRBD1 | TRBV4-1 | CASSQPRDRGVESPLHF | TGCGCCAGCAGCCAGCCTCGGGACAGGGGAGTGGAGTCACCCCTCCACTTT
NA | TRBJ1-4 | TRBD1 | TRBV28 | CASSLGRGDEKLFF | TGTGCCAGCAGTTTAGGCAGGGGGGATGAAAAACTGTTTTTT
NA | TRBJ2-3 | TRBD2 | TRBV6-5 | CASSSHSGGVSDTQYF | TGTGCCAGCAGTTCTCATAGCGGGGGGGTGTCAGATACGCAGTATTTT
NA | TRBJ2-7 | TRBD1 | TRBV19 | CASSIPGTGRSEQYF | TGTGCCAGTAGTATCCCTGGGACAGGGAGAAGTGAGCAGTACTTC
NA | TRBJ2-1 | NA | TRBV30 | CAWRGPSSYNEQFF | TGTGCCTGGAGGGGGCCGAGCTCCTACAATGAGCAGTTCTTC
NA | TRBJ2-1 | NA | TRBV19 | CASSTPAGAPYNEQFF | TGTGCCAGTAGTACCCCGGCAGGGGCCCCTTACAATGAGCAGTTCTTC
NA | TRBJ2-3 | TRBD2 | TRBV7-2 | CASSLGPAGSTDTQYF | TGTGCCAGCAGCTTAGGGCCAGCGGGGAGCACAGATACGCAGTATTTT
few | TRBJ2-7 | NA | TRBV18 | CASSPPAGPYEQYF | TGTGCCAGCTCACCACCCGCGGGACCCTACGAGCAGTACTTC
NA | TRBJ2-1 | NA | TRBV19 | CASSSIAAYNEQFF | TGTGCCAGTAGTTCCATAGCGGCCTACAATGAGCAGTTCTTC
NA | TRBJ1-6 | TRBD1 | TRBV28 | CASSRGDSDNSPLHF | TGTGCCAGCAGCCGTGGGGACAGTGATAATTCACCCCTCCACTTT
few | TRBJ2-3 | NA | TRBV30 | CAWSVRQGSQYF | TGTGCCTGGAGTGTACGCCAGGGCTCGCAGTATTTT
NA | TRBJ1-4 | NA | TRBV2 | CASSEFASVGEKLFF | TGTGCCAGCAGTGAGTTCGCCAGCGTCGGGGAAAAACTGTTTTTT
NA | TRBJ2-7 | NA | TRBV11-3 | CASSLDPGRGNYEQYF | TGTGCCAGCAGCTTAGATCCGGGACGGGGGAACTACGAGCAGTACTTC
few | TRBJ1-6 | NA | TRBV18 | CASSPGDFYSPLHF | TGTGCCAGCTCACCAGGAGACTTCTACTCACCCCTCCACTTT
NA | TRBJ1-1 | NA | TRBV6-5 | CASSTRGGNTEAFF | TGTGCCAGCAGCACAAGAGGCGGGAACACTGAAGCTTTCTTT
NA | TRBJ2-1 | NA | TRBV9 | CASSVGGENEQFF | TGTGCCAGCAGCGTAGGGGGGGAAAATGAGCAGTTCTTC
NA | TRBJ1-4 | NA | TRBV13 | CASSRGRPQPEKLFF | TGTGCCAGCAGCCGAGGGAGACCCCAGCCCGAAAAACTGTTTTTT
NA | TRBJ2-5 | TRBD2 | TRBV4-1 | CASSQDGTSTETQYF | TGCGCCAGCAGCCAAGATGGGACTAGCACAGAGACCCAGTACTTC
NA | TRBJ1-4 | NA | TRBV28 | CASSTRTRVDEKLFF | TGTGCCAGCAGTACCCGGACTCGCGTGGATGAAAAACTGTTTTTT
NA | TRBJ2-3 | TRBD2 | TRBV25-1 | CASSAWGGRTDTQYF | TGTGCCAGCAGTGCTTGGGGCGGGAGAACGGATACGCAGTATTTT
NA | TRBJ1-1 | NA | TRBV6-4 | CASSYSAGVRTEAFF | TGTGCCAGCAGTTACTCGGCAGGGGTTAGGACTGAAGCTTTCTTT